This entry features one T cell receptor beta chain sequence. The antigen it recognizes is unknown. Within one base of it there is no much larger clone, and no base qualities were kept. TCRbeta CDR3 regions were amplified from genomic DNA by means of the immunoSEQ Assay, a bias-controlled multiplex PCR. On the authors' methods: The number of nucleated cells in each sample was estimated by amplification of reference gene primers within the assay. To quantify the absolute abundance of each unique TCRbeta CDR3 rearrangement, sequence reads were collapsed and filtered. For each sample, productive Simpson clonality was calculated as the square root of Simpson's diversity index over productive rearrangements. The clones in this table, taken by TCRdb from immuneACCESS, are in-frame only. Not every clone is retained; where verified, under half of the shortfall comes from an unresolved V gene, and the cause of the rest is unknown. The DNA gave D and trimming, while V, J and clone size come from that table. The sample has 200,000 to 250,000 clones on record, 85% to 90% of them singletons. Of the sample, approximately 6.1% is held by the ten largest clones.

The CDR3, from cysteine to phenylalanine, totals 16 residues. Just CDR3 DNA is preserved here, 48 bases in frame from base 1. Reading the germline V gene (reference sequence) gives CDR1 GTSNPN and CDR2 SVGIG. Between the V and J ends, shortened by 1 base and 0 bases respectively, the junction contains 12 bases. The collaborating institutions used their own protocols to collect whole blood in K2EDTA tubes. For TCRbeta analysis, collaborator samples were shipped as frozen whole blood, as isolated PBMCs, or as DNA extracted from either sample type. This sample is part of a study of blood T cell repertoires in COVID-19 (TCRdb year 2020). Regarding the study in general: Samples covering the acute and convalescent phases of COVID-19 were provided by collaborators in the United States, Italy and Spain. The samples were drawn from two sources: the first 160 participants of the ongoing ImmuneRACE study, and some 1,300 subjects contributed by 6 global collaborators. A de-identified subject ID, COVID-19 status, age in years and sex were almost always included in the sample metadata. The repertoires were made available in a free public database intended to serve as a resource for research on the immune response to SARS-CoV-2. The material from the prospective study consisted of cDNA or gDNA derived from T cells, B-cell-depleted T cells, or PBMCs. Where HLA class I and class II types were available, the types were taken from metadata supplied by the sample provider, not from assay-based typing. Subjects who had been exposed to COVID-19, were actively infected with it, or had recovered from it provided the deeply sampled blood TCRbeta repertoires that made up the dataset. Overall results and qualifications from the work: How much clinical and demographic metadata was included differed by source and by participant, and the metadata was provided uncurated.

Sequenced input: peripheral blood. This clonotype was obtained from a man older than 75 with acute or convalescent COVID-19. The sequence links TRBV30 to TRBJ2-2; the D region possibly corresponds to TRBD1 (5 bases align). CDR3 reads: CAWSARIQANTGELFF. The DNA sequence reads TGTGCCTGGAGTGCCCGAATACAGGCGAACACCGGGGAGCTGTTTTTT.